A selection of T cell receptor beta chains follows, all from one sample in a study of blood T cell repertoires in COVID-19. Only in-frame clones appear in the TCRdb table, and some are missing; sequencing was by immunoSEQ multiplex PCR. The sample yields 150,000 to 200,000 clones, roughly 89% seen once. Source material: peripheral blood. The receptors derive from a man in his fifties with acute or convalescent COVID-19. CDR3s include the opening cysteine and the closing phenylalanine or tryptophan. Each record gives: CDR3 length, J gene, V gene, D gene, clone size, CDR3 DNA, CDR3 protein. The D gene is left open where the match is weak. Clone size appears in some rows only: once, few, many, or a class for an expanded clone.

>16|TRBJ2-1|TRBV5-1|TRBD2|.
TGCGCCAGCAGCCCCCGTGGTAGCGGGCTCCACAATGAGCAGTTCTTC
CASSPRGSGLHNEQFF
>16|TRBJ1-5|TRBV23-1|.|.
TGCGCCAGCAGTCATTCCCCGGGGCAGGGGAATCAGCCCCAGCATTTT
CASSHSPGQGNQPQHF
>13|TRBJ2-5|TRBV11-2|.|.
TGTGCCAGCAGCTCCGGACTCGAAGAGACCCAGTACTTC
CASSSGLEETQYF
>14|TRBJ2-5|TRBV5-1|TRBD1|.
TGCGCCAGCAGTACCTCGACAGGGTTAGAGACCCAGTACTTC
CASSTSTGLETQYF
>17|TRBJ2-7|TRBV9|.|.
TGTGCCAGCAGCCCGTATCCGACAGGACCAAGCTCCTACGAGCAGTACTTC
CASSPYPTGPSSYEQYF
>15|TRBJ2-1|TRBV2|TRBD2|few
TGTGCCAGCAGTCAAACTAGCGTCAGAGACAATGAGCAGTTCTTC
CASSQTSVRDNEQFF
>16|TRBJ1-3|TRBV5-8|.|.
TGTGCCAGCAGCTTGGAGACATCGAGATTTGGAAACACCATATATTTT
CASSLETSRFGNTIYF
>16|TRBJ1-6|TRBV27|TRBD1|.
TGTGCCAGCAGTTTATCTCCAGGGGGCCTTAATTCACCCCTCCACTTT
CASSLSPGGLNSPLHF
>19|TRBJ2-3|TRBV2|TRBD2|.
TGTGCCAGCAGCCCATGGAGAACCCTACTAGCGGGAGTCACAGATACGCAGTATTTT
CASSPWRTLLAGVTDTQYF
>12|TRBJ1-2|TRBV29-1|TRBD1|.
TGCAGCGTGGGACAGGGACGGTATGGCTACACCTTC
CSVGQGRYGYTF
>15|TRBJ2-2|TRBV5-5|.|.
TGTGCCAGCACCCCAACCCAGCGGAACACCGGGGAGCTGTTTTTT
CASTPTQRNTGELFF
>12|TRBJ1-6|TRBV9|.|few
TGTGCCAGCAGCGCCGTTAATTCACCCCTCCACTTT
CASSAVNSPLHF
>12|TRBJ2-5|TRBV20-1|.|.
TGCAGTGCTAGTTTAGGGAGGGAGACCCAGTACTTC
CSASLGRETQYF
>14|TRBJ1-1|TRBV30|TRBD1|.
TGTGCCTGGAGTAGGACAGGGGCCGTAACTGAAGCTTTCTTT
CAWSRTGAVTEAFF
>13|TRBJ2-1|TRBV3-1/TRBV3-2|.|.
TGTGCCAGCAGCCGCCACGGGGGTAGTGAGCAGTTCTTC
CASSRHGGSEQFF
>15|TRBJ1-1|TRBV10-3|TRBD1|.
TGTGCCATCAGTGCGGGCAGGGGGATGAACACTGAAGCTTTCTTT
CAISAGRGMNTEAFF
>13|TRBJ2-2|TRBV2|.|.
TGTGCCAGCAATTCCGGGGGTGGCGGGGAGCTGTTTTTT
CASNSGGGGELFF
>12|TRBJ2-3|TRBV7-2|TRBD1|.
TGTGCCAGCAGCTCGACAGGGTTGACGCAGTATTTT
CASSSTGLTQYF
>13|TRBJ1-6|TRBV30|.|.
TGTGCCTGGACCCAGGTGTATAATTCACCCCTCCACTTT
CAWTQVYNSPLHF
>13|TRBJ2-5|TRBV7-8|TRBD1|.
TGTGCCAGCAGGGGACAGGGGGGGGAGACCCAGTACTTC
CASRGQGGETQYF
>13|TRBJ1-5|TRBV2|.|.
TGTGCCAGCATGCTAGGGGTCAATCAGCCCCAGCATTTT
CASMLGVNQPQHF
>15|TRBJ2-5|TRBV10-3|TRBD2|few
TGTGCCACCAATGGGGCTAGCGGGACCCAAGAGACCCAGTACTTC
CATNGASGTQETQYF
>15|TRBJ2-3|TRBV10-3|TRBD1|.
TGTGCCATCAGTGAATCGAGGACAGGGGGAGATACGCAGTATTTT
CAISESRTGGDTQYF
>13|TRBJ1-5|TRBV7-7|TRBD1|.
TGTGCTAGTTCTGGGACAGAAAATCAGCCCCAGCATTTT
CASSGTENQPQHF
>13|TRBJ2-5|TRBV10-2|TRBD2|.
TGCGCCAGCGGGCGGGAGGCTGGGGAGACCCAGTACTTC
CASGREAGETQYF
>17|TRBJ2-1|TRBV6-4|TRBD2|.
TGTGCCAGCAGTGACCCGTCTAGCGGGGGGGGGATCAATGAGCAGTTCTTC
CASSDPSSGGGINEQFF
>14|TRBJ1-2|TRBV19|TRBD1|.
TGTGCCAGTAGTCTAATCCAGGGGGCGCCTGGCTACACCTTC
CASSLIQGAPGYTF
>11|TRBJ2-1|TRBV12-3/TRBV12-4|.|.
TGTGCCAGCGAGGGCTACAATGAGCAGTTCTTC
CASEGYNEQFF
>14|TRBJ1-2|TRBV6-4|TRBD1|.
TGTGCCAGCAGTGATTTACAGGGGGCCGATGGCTACACCTTC
CASSDLQGADGYTF
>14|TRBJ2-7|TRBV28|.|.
TGTGCCAGCAGTTTACGGGGGGCAGACTACGAGCAGTACTTC
CASSLRGADYEQYF
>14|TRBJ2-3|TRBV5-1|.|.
TGCGCCAGCAGCTTGACCTACTTCACAGATACGCAGTATTTT
CASSLTYFTDTQYF
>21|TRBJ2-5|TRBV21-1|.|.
TGTGCCAGCAGCAGAGGGGGTACCCAACGGGCAGCAGTTCATACCAAAGAGACCCAGTACTTC
CASSRGGTQRAAVHTKETQYF
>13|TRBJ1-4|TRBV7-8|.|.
TGTGCCAGCAGCTCCAGGGTTTCTGAAAAACTGTTTTTT
CASSSRVSEKLFF
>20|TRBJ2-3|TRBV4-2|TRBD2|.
TGTGCCAGCAGCCTACAACCAAGATGGAGCGGGAGGCGGTACACAGATACGCAGTATTTT
CASSLQPRWSGRRYTDTQYF
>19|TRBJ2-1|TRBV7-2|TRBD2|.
TGTGCCAGCAGCGACACCGGGACTAGCGGGATTGGCTCCTACAATGAGCAGTTCTTC
CASSDTGTSGIGSYNEQFF
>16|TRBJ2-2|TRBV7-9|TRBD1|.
TGTGCCAGCAGCTCCACCAGGGGGCTGTGGACCGGGGAGCTGTTTTTT
CASSSTRGLWTGELFF
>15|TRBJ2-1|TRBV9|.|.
TGTGCCAGCAGCGTAGCAACAGCCGCCTACAATGAGCAGTTCTTC
CASSVATAAYNEQFF
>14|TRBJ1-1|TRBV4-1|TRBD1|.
TGCGCCAGCAGTTATTCGACAGGGGGGACTGAAGCTTTCTTT
CASSYSTGGTEAFF
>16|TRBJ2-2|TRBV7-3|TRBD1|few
TGTGCCAGCAGCTTGTCAGCGGGACAGGGAGCCGGGGAGCTGTTTTTT
CASSLSAGQGAGELFF
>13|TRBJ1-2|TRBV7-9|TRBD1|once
TGTGCCAGCAGCGCGACAGGGAACTATGGCTACACCTTC
CASSATGNYGYTF